Listed here is a single T cell receptor beta chain. Its cognate antigen is unknown. The data were obtained in a study of shared clonotypes between healthy human individuals. Study in general: Each donor's CD4 naive and CD4 memory cells filled three plates apiece, CD8 naive two, and CD8 memory one. The study's findings and limits: Memory subsets generally showed lower estimated richness than naive subsets. Sharing across a few donors was seen in 4% to 5% of naive CD4 clonotypes.

Produced via immunoSEQ multiplex PCR; TCRdb's table is partial and in-frame only. The table includes about 1 million clones, about 80% detected once. CDR1 is MNHEY, CDR2 SVGAGI, per germline. This CDR3 is built from 16 residues. The V end lost 2 bases, the J end lost 2 bases, and 13 bases lay between the germline ends. This TCR came from a man aged 18-30 years in good health. The sample consisted of memory CD4+ T cells sorted from blood. Stated subset: CD45RA-negative fraction. V usage is TRBV6-5 and J usage is TRBJ1-5; possibly TRBD1 for D (5 bases). The CDR3 DNA sequence: TGTGCCAGCAGTTACGGGCCAGGGAAGGGCAATCAGCCCCAGCATTTT. Protein product: CASSYGPGKGNQPQHF.